One and the same sample provided the 26 T cell receptor beta chains below, sequenced in a study of T cells in Graves' hyperthyroidism and ophthalmopathy. Amplification of TCR beta CDR3 regions was performed using RNA transcripts as template. The HTBI primer set was used in a first-round RT-PCR of the TCR CDR3. Using its own MiXCR run on the multiplex PCR reads, TCRdb lists one record per CDR3 protein. Of 300,000 to 350,000 distinct CDR3 sequences detected, roughly a fifth appear once; the ten largest clones hold roughly 52%. The sequencing sample was made of blood. Receptors originate from a woman aged 50 to 60 with Graves' hyperthyroidism.

The chain joins TRBV11-2 to TRBJ2-2, with TRBD2 matching 10 bases. The V gene's germline CDR1 is SGHAT and CDR2 FQNNGV. The CDR3 spans 20 residues. Trimming took 5 bases from V and 0 from J; bases not matched to a gene: 15. CDR3 protein: CASSPGRGLAKIANTGELFF. The CDR3 DNA follows: TGTGCCAGCAGCCCAGGGCGGGGACTAGCGAAGATCGCGAACACCGGGGAGCTGTTTTTT. The whole variable domain, filled in from reference TRBV11-2 and TRBJ2-2, reads EAGVAQSPRYKIIEKRQSVAFWCNPISGHATLYWYQQILGQGPKLLIQFQNNGVVDDSQLPKDRFSAERLKGVDSTLKIQPAKLEDSAVYLCASSPGRGLAKIANTGELFFGEGSRLTVL.

This clonotype was detected many times. The CDR3 DNA sequence: TGTGCCAGCAGGCGGAGCGGGGGGGCGTATACGCAGTATTTT. Protein product: CASRRSGGAYTQYF. This chain links TRBV28 with TRBJ2-3; the match to TRBD2 covers 10 bases. The CDR3 runs 14 residues. Germline lookup yields CDR1 MDHEN and CDR2 SYDVKM. V was clipped by 6 bases and J by 7 bases; unmatched bases: 7.

This clonotype showed up many times. The chain links TRBV13 to TRBJ2-7; 12 positions agree with TRBD2. CDR3 length: 22 residues. Trimming took 2 bases from V and 4 from J; bases not matched to a gene: 24. Germline V gene sequence: CDR1 PRHDT, CDR2 FYEKMQ (reference sequence). The CDR3 nucleotides are TGTGCCAGCAGCTTATTAAGGACTAGCGGGACATTTCAGCAGGGTTTCGGGTACGAGCAGTACTTC. Protein sequence: CASSLLRTSGTFQQGFGYEQYF. The full variable domain, in which reference TRBV13 and TRBJ2-7 provide the parts outside the CDR3, is AAGVIQSPRHLIKEKRETATLKCYPIPRHDTVYWYQQGPGQDPQFLISFYEKMQSDKGSIPDRFSAQQFSDYHSELNMSSLELGDSALYFCASSLLRTSGTFQQGFGYEQYFGPGTRLTVT.

This clonotype was found many times. The chain couples TRBV10-3 to TRBJ2-7; no reliable D call. Trimming pared 4 bases from V and 7 bases from J, leaving 11 bases between. This CDR3 spans 12 amino acids. Germline-derived CDR1 and CDR2 are ENHRY and SYGVKD. CDR3 in amino acids: CAISGLSGEQYF. CDR3 coding DNA: TGTGCCATCAGTGGACTTAGTGGTGAGCAGTACTTC.

As to this clonotype: A much larger clone differs by one base, so this may be a read error. The chain carries TRBV7-8 and TRBJ2-7, with 10 bases lining up with TRBD1. This CDR3 contains 13 residues. Germline V gene sequence: CDR1 SGHVS, CDR2 FQNEAQ. Here the CDR3 reads CASSRQGAGEQHF. In DNA, the CDR3 is TGTGCCAGCAGCCGACAGGGGGCGGGGGAGCAGCACTTC.

In this sample, this clonotype turned up many times. The genes are TRBV7-8 and TRBJ2-1, with 9 bases fitting TRBD1. CDR3 length: 15 residues. Germline CDR1 is SGHVS and CDR2 is FQNEAQ. V was pared by 5 bases and J by 8 bases, with 10 bases of the junction left unmatched. This CDR3 is CASSEYRGLGDEQFF. Here the CDR3 DNA reads TGTGCCAGCAGCGAATACAGGGGGCTGGGCGATGAGCAGTTCTTC.

The J gene is TRBJ1-5, the V gene TRBV2; possibly TRBD1 for D (5 bases). The CDR3 contains 12 residues. Trimming removed 8 bases at V and 6 bases at J, with 11 bases between. The germline V gene has CDR1 SNHLY and CDR2 FYNNEI. The CDR3 DNA reads as TGTGCCAGCCAGGGTCCCGCTCAGCCCCAGCATTTT. Translated: CASQGPAQPQHF. The full variable domain, in which reference TRBV2 and TRBJ1-5 provide the parts outside the CDR3, is EPEVTQTPSHQVTQMGQEVILRCVPISNHLYFYWYRQILGQKVEFLVSFYNNEISEKSEIFDDQFSVERPDGSNFTLKIRSTKLEDSAMYFCASQGPAQPQHFGDGTRLSIL.

This clonotype was picked up many times. V usage is TRBV12-3 or TRBV12-4 and J usage is TRBJ1-2, with 7 bases identical to TRBD1. Trimming at V came to 5 bases and at J to 4 bases, leaving 13 bases not matched to a gene. The CDR3 runs 16 residues. Here the CDR3 reads CASSPSGQISTYGYTF. The CDR3 DNA sequence: TGTGCCAGCAGTCCTTCGGGACAGATCTCCACCTATGGCTACACCTTC.

This chain connects TRBV7-9 to TRBJ2-7; 12 bases fit TRBD2. V trimming: 6 bases; J trimming: 2 bases; junction bases outside the gene matches: 8. The CDR3 runs to 16 residues. Germline V CDR1 and CDR2: SEHNR, FQNEAQ (reference sequence). This chain's CDR3 is CASSGPGLAGTYEQYF. The CDR3 coding sequence is TGTGCCAGCAGTGGCCCGGGACTAGCGGGTACCTACGAGCAGTACTTC.

Many counts were recorded for this clonotype. The CDR3 DNA sequence: TGTGCCTGGAGTGTCGTTCCCACAGATACGCAGTATTTT. It encodes CAWSVVPTDTQYF. The chain is built from TRBV30 and TRBJ2-3, with D unclear. Trimming took 0 bases from V and 2 from J, leaving 6 bases between them. Germline lookup yields CDR1 GTSNPN and CDR2 SVGIG (reference sequence). The CDR3 is 13 amino acids.

The sample holds many counts of this clonotype. The chain employs TRBV20-1 and TRBJ2-7; D not resolved. The CDR3 extends over 11 amino acids. Germline CDR1 reads DFQATT; CDR2 reads SNEGSKA (reference sequence). The V gene lost 0 bases and the J gene lost 7 bases, with 7 bases spanning the gap. The CDR3 DNA reads as TGCAGTGCTAGAGATCGGGCAGAGCAGTACTTC. This translates into CSARDRAEQYF.

This clonotype was observed at least ten times. CDR3 nucleotides: TGCGCCAGCAGCTCAGGGCCTAGCTCCTACAATGAGCAGTTCTTC. It yields the protein CASSSGPSSYNEQFF. The chain joins TRBV5-1 to TRBJ2-1; D possibly corresponds to TRBD1 (5 bases). CDR1 and CDR2 (germline): SGHRS, YFSETQ. The length of the CDR3 is 15 residues. The V gene lost 3 bases and the J gene lost 0 bases, with 10 bases spanning the gap.

The chain employs TRBV2 and TRBJ1-5; no firm D call. Germline CDR1 and CDR2: SNHLY and FYNNEI. V was cut by 8 bases and J by 0 bases, with 14 bases left in between. This CDR3 has 15 amino acids. CDR3 sequence reads: CASQQTDLSNQPQHF. The DNA of the CDR3 is TGTGCCAGCCAGCAGACCGATCTTAGCAATCAGCCCCAGCATTTT.

This clonotype was recorded many times. V and J are TRBV5-5 and TRBJ1-4, with 7 bases that match TRBD1. CDR3 length: 14 residues. After removal of 5 bases from V and 8 bases from J, the junction contained 9 bases not matched to a gene. Germline CDR1 reads SGHKS; CDR2 reads YYEKEE (reference sequence). The CDR3 sequence is CASRTGGGREKLFF. CDR3 nucleotide sequence: TGTGCCAGCAGGACCGGAGGGGGCAGGGAAAAACTGTTTTTT.

This chain joins TRBV5-1 and TRBJ1-1; a possible D gene is TRBD1 (6 bases). Germline V gene lookup returns CDR1 SGHRS and CDR2 YFSETQ. This CDR3 has 16 residues. With 3 bases removed from V and 1 base from J, the gap between germline ends came to 16 bases. The CDR3 DNA reads as TGCGCCAGCAGCTCCCAGGGGAAGCTGAAGAACACTGAAGCTTTCTTT. This translates into CASSSQGKLKNTEAFF.

As regards this clonotype: A read error may be the cause here, since a much bigger clone is one base away. The rearrangement links TRBV14 to TRBJ2-7; D possibly matches TRBD1 or TRBD2 (5 bases each). The V gene's germline CDR1 is SGHDN and CDR2 FVKESK. Trimming left V 1 base short and J 5 bases short, with 6 bases between. The CDR3 is made up of 12 amino acids. CDR3 residues: CASSQVGDEQYF. In nucleotides, the CDR3 is TGTGCCAGCAGCCAAGTGGGGGACGAGCAGTACTTC.

In this sample, this clonotype turned up many times. The chain has TRBV2 and TRBJ2-1; TRBD2 matches at 9 bases. Germline V lookup: CDR1 SNHLY, CDR2 FYNNEI. The V and J ends lost 6 bases and 9 bases, in that order; junction bases with no gene match: 12. The CDR3 is made up of 15 amino acids. The CDR3 region has the DNA TGTGCCAGCAGAGATAGCGGGAGTCAGGGAGGTGAGCAGTTCTTC. This translates into CASRDSGSQGGEQFF.

About this clonotype itself: One base away lies a much larger clone, so this may be a sequencing read error. The gene calls are TRBV7-3 and TRBJ2-5; TRBD2 is a possible D gene (5 bases). Germline assignment: CDR1 SGHTA and CDR2 FQGTGA. Trimming left V 6 bases short and J 5 bases short, with 13 bases between. The CDR3 sequence is 13 residues long. The CDR3 spells CASSGISAETQYF. The DNA of the CDR3 is TGTGCCAGCAGTGGGATTAGCGCGGAGACCCAGTACTTC.

J is TRBJ1-1 and V is TRBV6-2 or TRBV6-3; D unresolved. With 5 bases removed from V and 2 bases from J, the gap between germline ends came to 9 bases. In germline, CDR1 is MNHEY, CDR2 SVGEGT. The CDR3 spans 13 residues. DNA of the CDR3: TGTGCCAGCAGTGGGCACGTTAACACTGAAGCTTTCTTT. It codes for CASSGHVNTEAFF.

This clonotype was recorded a few times. This chain uses TRBV6-2 or TRBV6-3 with TRBJ1-1, with D hard to call. V lost 5 bases to trimming and J lost 0 bases, with 19 bases between them. CDR1 MNHEY and CDR2 SVGEGT come from the germline V gene. The CDR3 is 17 residues long. The CDR3 sequence: CASSRGFLRRMNTEAFF. In DNA form, the CDR3 reads TGTGCCAGCAGTCGAGGGTTCCTACGCCGAATGAACACTGAAGCTTTCTTT.

Note on this clonotype: A read error is possible here, since a much larger clone lies one base away. This rearrangement joins TRBV5-1 to TRBJ2-7; tentatively, D is TRBD1 or TRBD2 (7 bases each). This CDR3 contains 15 residues. Germline V gene data show CDR1 as SGHRS and CDR2 as YFSETQ. The CDR3 region has the DNA TGCGCCAGCAGCTTGGGGCAGGGGGGGGACTACGGGCAGTACTTC. This encodes CASSLGQGGDYGQYF. Complete variable domain (other parts from reference TRBV5-1 and TRBJ2-7): KAGVTQTPRYLIKTRGQQVTLSCSPISGHRSVSWYQQTPGQGLQFLFEYFSETQRNKGNFPGRFSGRQFSNSRSEMNVSTLELGDSALYLCASSLGQGGDYGQYFGPGTRLTVT.

About this clonotype itself: A much larger clone differs from this one at a single base, so this may be a read error. The CDR3 loop reads CASSLTGGRGTEASF. Written as DNA, the CDR3 is TGCGCCAGCAGCTTGACAGGGGGAAGGGGCACTGAAGCTTCCTTT. The rearrangement uses TRBV5-1 and TRBJ1-1, with 8 positions matching TRBD1. This CDR3 comprises 15 residues. Germline V gene sequence: CDR1 SGHRS, CDR2 YFSETQ.

This clonotype was found a few times. The chain combines TRBV6-5 with TRBJ2-2, with D possibly being TRBD1 (5 bases). V dropped 7 bases and J dropped 6 bases, with 18 bases sitting between them. CDR1 is MNHEY, CDR2 SVGAGI, per germline. CDR3 length equals 15 residues. The CDR3 is CASIPPKGRAGELFF. The DNA for the CDR3 is TGTGCCAGCATTCCACCCAAGGGGCGCGCCGGGGAGCTGTTTTTT.

Concerning this clonotype: A much larger clonotype is one base distant, so this may be a read error. The CDR3 DNA is TGTGCCAACAGGATGGGGCTGTCAGTACTCTCTGGAAACACCATATATTTT. Encoded protein: CANRMGLSVLSGNTIYF. The genes are TRBV6-1 and TRBJ1-3; D is perhaps TRBD1 (5 bases). Germline CDR1 and CDR2: MNHNS and SASEGT. CDR3 size: 17 residues. V was clipped by 10 bases and J by 0 bases, with 22 bases between them.

This clonotype was counted between two and nine times. The chain couples TRBV30 to TRBJ1-2, with a possible D match to TRBD1 (6 bases). Germline V CDR1 and CDR2: GTSNPN, SVGIG (reference sequence). Trimming removed 0 bases from V and 8 bases from J, with 16 bases in between. This CDR3 region has 14 residues. The CDR3 protein is CAWSVVQGTKGYTF. DNA for the CDR3: TGTGCCTGGAGTGTGGTGCAGGGGACGAAGGGCTACACCTTC.

This clonotype has at least ten counts. This sequence joins TRBV20-1 and TRBJ2-2; 10 nucleotides align to TRBD2. The CDR3 is made up of 17 amino acids. The ends lost 3 bases at V and 3 bases at J; junction bases unmatched: 10. Germline lookup yields CDR1 DFQATT and CDR2 SNEGSKA (reference sequence). The CDR3 spells CSASRVAGGPHTGELFF. DNA of the CDR3: TGCAGTGCTAGTCGGGTAGCGGGGGGCCCCCACACCGGGGAGCTGTTTTTT.